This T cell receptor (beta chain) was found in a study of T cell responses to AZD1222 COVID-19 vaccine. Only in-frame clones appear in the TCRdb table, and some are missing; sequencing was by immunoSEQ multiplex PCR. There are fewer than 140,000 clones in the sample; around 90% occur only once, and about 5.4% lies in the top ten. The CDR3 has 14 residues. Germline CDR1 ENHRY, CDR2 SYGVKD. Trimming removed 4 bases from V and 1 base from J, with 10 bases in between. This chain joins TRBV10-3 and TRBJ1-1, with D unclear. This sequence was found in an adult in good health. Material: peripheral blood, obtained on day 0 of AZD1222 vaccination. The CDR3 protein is CAISGNLPNTEAFF. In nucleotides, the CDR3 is TGTGCCATCAGTGGAAACTTACCGAACACTGAAGCTTTCTTT.